These T cell receptor beta chains were read from a single sample in a study of blood T cell repertoires in COVID-19. Method: immunoSEQ multiplex PCR; TCRdb's copy keeps in-frame clones and lacks some. The sample carries roughly 500,000 clones, roughly 90% recorded once. Source material: PBMCs or T cells enriched from blood (not recorded which). These receptors were taken from a woman aged 40 to 50 who had recovered from COVID-19. Both conserved end residues are part of each CDR3. The D gene is left open where the match is weak. Some rows mark clone size as missing; the rest say once, few, many or name a class of expanded clone.

V	J	size	D	DNA	CDR3
TRBV27	TRBJ1-2	.	TRBD1	TGTGCCAGCAGTTTCGGGGACAGGGGATATGGCTACACCTTC	CASSFGDRGYGYTF
TRBV18	TRBJ2-5	.	TRBD2	TGTGCCAGCTCACCCGACCGGGCTAGCGGGAGCGGATACCAAGAGACCCAGTACTTC	CASSPDRASGSGYQETQYF
TRBV18	TRBJ2-1	.	TRBD2	TGTGCCAGCTCACCACTTCGGGAGGGCCCATACAATGAGCAGTTCTTC	CASSPLREGPYNEQFF
TRBV27	TRBJ2-5	.	TRBD2	TGTGCCAGCAGTTTCGCGGCGGGGGGGCAAGAGACCCAGTACTTC	CASSFAAGGQETQYF
TRBV5-4	TRBJ2-1	.	.	TGTGCCAGCAGCTTGGCGCAGGGCCTAGGGGGAAATGAGCAGTTCTTC	CASSLAQGLGGNEQFF
TRBV11-3	TRBJ2-1	.	.	TGTGCCAGCAGGTTGGGGAGTACCGATGAGCAGTTCTTC	CASRLGSTDEQFF
TRBV4-3	TRBJ2-7	once	TRBD2	TGCGCCAGCAGCCAAGATCCCACTAGCGGAAGCTACGAGCAGTACTTC	CASSQDPTSGSYEQYF
TRBV27	TRBJ1-2	.	.	TGTGCCACGGCGCCCATAGGCGGGATGGTGGATGGCTACACCTTC	CATAPIGGMVDGYTF
TRBV5-6	TRBJ2-7	.	.	TGTGCCAGCAGCTTGCCACACATCTACGAGCAGTACTTC	CASSLPHIYEQYF
TRBV11-2	TRBJ1-1	.	.	TGTGCCAGCAGCTTAGACATATTGACAGGTGATAGGACTGAAGCTTTCTTT	CASSLDILTGDRTEAFF
TRBV29-1	TRBJ2-2	.	TRBD1	TGCAGCGTTTTGGGGCAGGGGGTTGACGGGGAGCTGTTTTTT	CSVLGQGVDGELFF
TRBV19	TRBJ2-5	.	.	TGTGCCAGTAGTATCCGCGAACGAGAGACCCAGTACTTC	CASSIRERETQYF
TRBV9	TRBJ2-5	.	TRBD1	TGTGCCAGCAGCGTTCAGGGGGCGCGGGGAGAGACCCAGTACTTC	CASSVQGARGETQYF
TRBV4-3	TRBJ2-7	.	TRBD2	TGCGCCAGCAGCCAAGATTGGCTAGCGGGAGTGGGCGAGCAGTACTTC	CASSQDWLAGVGEQYF
TRBV4-3	TRBJ1-2	.	.	TGCGCCAGCAGCCAAGACGCACACAGCTATGGCTACACCTTC	CASSQDAHSYGYTF
TRBV6-5	TRBJ2-4	once	.	TGTGCCAGCAGATCGCCCGTTTGGCCTTACTTC	CASRSPVWPYF
TRBV12-3/TRBV12-4	TRBJ2-7	.	.	TGTGCCAGCAGTTTATATGAGGTACAGTACTTC	CASSLYEVQYF
TRBV4-1	TRBJ1-2	.	.	TGCGCCAGCAGCCAAGATCAGACAGACACCTATGGCTACACCTTC	CASSQDQTDTYGYTF
TRBV7-9	TRBJ2-1	.	.	TGTGCCAGCAGCTTAGGGCAGGGGACCTACAATGAGCAGTTCTTC	CASSLGQGTYNEQFF
TRBV15	TRBJ2-5	.	.	TGTGCCACCAGCAGAGATGACAGCCGAAGAGAGACCCAGTACTTC	CATSRDDSRRETQYF
TRBV28	TRBJ2-3	.	.	TGTGCCAGCAGTCCGTCCGTGGGGGCGTCTAGCACAGATACGCAGTATTTT	CASSPSVGASSTDTQYF
TRBV7-2	TRBJ1-5	.	TRBD1	TGTGCCAGCAGCTTAGCGGGGACAGACGGTCAGCCCCAGCATTTT	CASSLAGTDGQPQHF
TRBV29-1	TRBJ2-1	.	.	TGCAGCGTTGGTCAGGGTGGTTTGGAGCAGTTCTTC	CSVGQGGLEQFF
TRBV5-6	TRBJ1-5	few	.	TGTGCCAGCAGCTTCCTAAATCAGCCCCAGCATTTT	CASSFLNQPQHF
TRBV7-2	TRBJ1-2	.	.	TGTGCCAGCAGCCCCCGTGGGGGGGCGGCGGTAGGCTACACCTTC	CASSPRGGAAVGYTF
TRBV29-1	TRBJ2-2	.	TRBD2	TGCAGCGCCCGACTAGCGGGCACCGGGGAGCTGTTTTTT	CSARLAGTGELFF
TRBV5-1	TRBJ2-7	.	.	TGCGCCAGCAGCTTCGGCCTAGACTACGAGCAGTACTTC	CASSFGLDYEQYF
TRBV7-8	TRBJ1-6	.	.	TGTGCCAGCAGCTTAGAGGGGCCTGGGGATTCACCCCTCCACTTT	CASSLEGPGDSPLHF
TRBV5-6	TRBJ2-2	once	.	TGTGCCAGCACCCCAGGGGCTAACACCGGGGAGCTGTTTTTT	CASTPGANTGELFF
TRBV7-2	TRBJ1-1	.	TRBD1	TGTGCCAGCAGTCCCGGACAGGGGAGGTGGGTGAACACTGAAGCTTTCTTT	CASSPGQGRWVNTEAFF
TRBV5-4	TRBJ2-1	.	.	TGTGCCAGCAGCCTAGAATCCAATGAGCAGTTCTTC	CASSLESNEQFF
TRBV5-8	TRBJ1-1	.	TRBD1	TGTGCCAGCGGGACAGGCCGATCGGACACTGAAGCTTTCTTT	CASGTGRSDTEAFF
TRBV18	TRBJ1-2	once	.	TGTGCCAGCTCTAGAGGCGGCTCCGAAGGCTATGGCTACACCTTC	CASSRGGSEGYGYTF
TRBV4-3	TRBJ2-2	once	.	TGCGCCAGCAGCCTTGTGATGTTAGGGGGAACCGGGGAGCTGTTTTTT	CASSLVMLGGTGELFF
TRBV29-1	TRBJ2-1	.	TRBD2	TGCAGCGTTGGGGGACTAGCGGGCAATGAGCAGTTCTTC	CSVGGLAGNEQFF
TRBV7-9	TRBJ2-2	.	TRBD2	TGTGCCAGCAGCCCCTTGACTAGCGGGAACACCGGGGAGCTGTTTTTT	CASSPLTSGNTGELFF
TRBV11-3	TRBJ1-2	once	TRBD1	TGTGCCAGCAGCTCCAGGGGGCCCTATGGCTACACCTTC	CASSSRGPYGYTF
TRBV25-1	TRBJ1-1	.	.	TGTGCCAGCAGCGAAAACAGGGCTGCCGAAGCTTTCTTT	CASSENRAAEAFF
TRBV25-1	TRBJ1-4	.	.	TGTGCCAGCAGTGGGACAACTATGGGAGAAAAACTGTTTTTT	CASSGTTMGEKLFF
TRBV6-5	TRBJ2-1	.	.	TGTGCCAGCAGTTACTCGATGGCCCAGAACAATGAGCAGTTCTTC	CASSYSMAQNNEQFF
TRBV7-9	TRBJ2-7	once	TRBD2	TGTGCCAGCAGCCGAGTGTCCGGGACTAGCAGTTTTGAGCAGTACTTC	CASSRVSGTSSFEQYF
TRBV7-8	TRBJ1-4	.	TRBD1	TGTGCCAGCAGCTCGGACGACAGGGGGAATGAAAAACTGTTTTTT	CASSSDDRGNEKLFF
TRBV10-3	TRBJ1-2	.	.	TGTGCCAGCAGGGGTGGGGGGTATGGCTACACCTTC	CASRGGGYGYTF
TRBV7-2	TRBJ2-1	.	TRBD2	TGTGCCAGCAGCCCGATCCTAGCGGTCGGGCAGTTCTTC	CASSPILAVGQFF
TRBV6-2/TRBV6-3	TRBJ1-2	.	.	TGTGCCAGCAGTTACCCCGCGGCTCGGGGCTACACCTTC	CASSYPAARGYTF
TRBV19	TRBJ1-3	.	.	TGTGCCAGTAGTGCGGGGGGGGTGTCTGGAAACACCATATATTTT	CASSAGGVSGNTIYF
TRBV5-1	TRBJ1-2	.	.	TGCGCCAGCAGCTTCCCGGGGAAGAACTATGGCTACACCTTC	CASSFPGKNYGYTF
TRBV15	TRBJ1-2	few	.	TGTGCCACCAGCAGAGGAGGGTCGGATGGCTACACCTTC	CATSRGGSDGYTF